Included here is one T cell receptor (beta chain) sequence, with context. Its cognate antigen is unknown. Some clones are missing from TCRdb's copy, which holds only in-frame ones; the method was immunoSEQ multiplex PCR. Among about 18,000 clones, approximately 82% were seen once, and the ten largest hold approximately 19%. This sample is part of a study of somatic mutations in cytotoxic T cells in rheumatoid arthritis. Turning to the study itself: A roughly 30 ml EDTA sample of patient blood was drawn right after diagnosis, before any treatment. Study-level findings and limits: Unidentified antigens were the targets of the expanded CD8+ clones.

Germline V gives CDR1 SGHDN, CDR2 FVKESK. The CDR3 has 15 amino acids. Trimming removed 4 bases from V and 7 bases from J; junction bases left unmatched: 8. The sequenced sample consisted of CD8+ T cells sorted from blood. The genes are TRBV14 and TRBJ2-1; 9 bases map to TRBD1. This receptor was identified in an adult with rheumatoid arthritis. The CDR3 spells CASSPTGGAPNEQFF. CDR3 in DNA: TGTGCCAGCAGCCCAACAGGGGGCGCCCCAAATGAGCAGTTCTTC.